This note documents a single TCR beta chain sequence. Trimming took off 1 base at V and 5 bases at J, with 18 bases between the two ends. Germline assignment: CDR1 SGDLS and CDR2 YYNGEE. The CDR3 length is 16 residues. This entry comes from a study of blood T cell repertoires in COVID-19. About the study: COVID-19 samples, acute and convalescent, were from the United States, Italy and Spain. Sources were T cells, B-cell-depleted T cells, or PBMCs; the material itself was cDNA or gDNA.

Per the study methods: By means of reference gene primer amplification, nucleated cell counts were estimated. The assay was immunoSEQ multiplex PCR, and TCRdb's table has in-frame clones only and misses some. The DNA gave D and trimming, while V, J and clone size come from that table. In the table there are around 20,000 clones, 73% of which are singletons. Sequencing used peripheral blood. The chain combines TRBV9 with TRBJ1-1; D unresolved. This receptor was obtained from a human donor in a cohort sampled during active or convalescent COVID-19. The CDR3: CASSVMAGQEVTEAFF. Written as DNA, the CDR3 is TGTGCCAGCAGCGTAATGGCAGGCCAGGAGGTAACTGAAGCTTTCTTT. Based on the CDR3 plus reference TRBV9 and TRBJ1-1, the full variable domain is DSGVTQTPKHLITATGQRVTLRCSPRSGDLSVYWYQQSLDQGLQFLIQYYNGEERAKGNILERFSAQQFPDLHSELNLSSLELGDSALYFCASSVMAGQEVTEAFFGQGTRLTVV.